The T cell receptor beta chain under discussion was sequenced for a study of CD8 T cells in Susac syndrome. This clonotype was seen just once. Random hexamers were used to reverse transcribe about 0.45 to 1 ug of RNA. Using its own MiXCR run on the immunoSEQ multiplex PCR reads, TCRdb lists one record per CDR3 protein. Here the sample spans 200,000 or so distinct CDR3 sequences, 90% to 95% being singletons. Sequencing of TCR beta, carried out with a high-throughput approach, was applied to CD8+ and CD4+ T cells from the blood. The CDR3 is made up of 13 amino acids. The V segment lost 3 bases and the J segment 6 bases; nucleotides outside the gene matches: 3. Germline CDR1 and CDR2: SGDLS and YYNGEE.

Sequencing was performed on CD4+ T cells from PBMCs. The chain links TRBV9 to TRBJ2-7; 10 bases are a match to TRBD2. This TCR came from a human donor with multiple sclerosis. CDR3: CASSASGRGEQYF. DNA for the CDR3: TGTGCCAGCAGCGCTAGCGGGAGAGGCGAGCAGTACTTC.